The entry below gives a single TCR beta chain sequence along with its context. The antigen remains undetermined. The sample is drawn from a study of T cells in women clearing cervical HPV infection. Turning to the study itself: Blood came at first lesion visit for cases, post-clearance for controls. Study findings and constraints: Effector/memory and HPV-specific T cells were not isolated, and association timing is unknown. CIN3+ cases had significantly higher TCR richness than controls; evenness did not differ.

Only in-frame clones appear in the TCRdb table, and some are missing; sequencing was by immunoSEQ multiplex PCR. This sample contains about 23,000 clones. Specimen: blood buffy coat. The sequence came from a woman between 18 and 70 years old with a cervical HPV16 infection that either progressed to CIN3+ or cleared (not recorded which).

CDR3 DNA, as far as it was read: TGTGCCAGCAGGGGGGCAGGAGAATACAATGAG. Translation gives CASRGAGEYNE. The CDR3 as a whole reads CASRGAGEYNEQFF. V gene TRBV2 combines with J gene TRBJ2-1; maybe TRBD1 (6 bases). The read halts 3 residues ahead of the CDR3 end, with the missing end drawn from the germline J gene. Germline V gene data show CDR1 as SNHLY and CDR2 as FYNNEI. This CDR3 has 14 residues. The ends were cut back, 6 bases at V and 4 bases at J, with 13 bases in the middle.